This TCR beta chain appears in the sequencing data of a study of neoadjuvant anti-PD-1 for oral cavity cancer. Study as a whole: Non-progressing patients received a fourth nivolumab dose near day 43, then surgery on days 50-56.

V shed 6 bases, J shed 2 bases, and the junction held 12 bases outside the gene matches. Germline assignment: CDR1 MNHEY and CDR2 SMNVEV (reference sequence). The CDR3 runs 18 residues. TCRdb's table, derived via immunoSEQ multiplex PCR, lists solely in-frame clones and lacks some. This sample has approximately 14,000 clones, with 55% to 85% found just once. PBMCs were not maintained or expanded in culture before analysis. Sequenced here: PBMCs, sampled before nivolumab (anti-PD-1) treatment. The sequence came from a person aged 35 to 85 with oral cavity squamous cell carcinoma. This chain links TRBV27 with TRBJ1-4, with 10 bases matching TRBD1. The CDR3 nucleotides read TGTGCCAGCAGACCGAGGGGGGGGACAGGGGTTACTAATGAAAAACTGTTTTTT. As protein: CASRPRGGTGVTNEKLFF.